What follows are 5 T cell receptor delta chains derived from one specimen sequenced in a study of gamma-delta chains in newborns, infants, children. TCRdb re-processed the reads via CATT. The table includes 3,000 to 3,500 delta-chain clones, around 2.5% detected once. Sequences were obtained from blood. These TCRs come from a child who was a newborn, infant or young child, either healthy, febrile or measles-vaccinated (not recorded which).

This clone was counted a single time. This may arise from a read error, as a much more abundant clone is one base away. The J gene is TRDJ3, the V gene TRDV2; the D gene is possibly TRDD3 (5 bases). Germline matching of the DNA provided the J gene here, since TCRdb leaves it blank. The CDR3 is 18 amino acids. Germline CDR1 GEAIGNYY, CDR2 EKD. The CDR3 DNA follows: TGTGCCTGTGACACCGGCTGGGACAGCTCCTGGGATACCCGACAGATGTTTTTC. This translates into CACDTGWDSSWDTRQMFF.

For this clone: This may come from a read error, since a much larger clone is one base off. V is TRDV2 and J is TRDJ3; D unclear. Germline CDR1 GEAIGNYY, CDR2 EKD. The CDR3 extends over 17 amino acids. For the CDR3, the DNA is TGTGCCCGTGACAATTTGAGGGGCTCCTGGGACACCCGACAGATGTTTTTC. Residues: CARDNLRGSWDTRQMFF.

A few counts support this clone. The V call is TRDV2, the J call TRDJ1; 7 nucleotides match TRDD3. This CDR3 is 14 amino acids long. V gave up 3 bases and J gave up 3 bases; unmatched junction bases: 6. Germline CDR1 GEAIGNYY, CDR2 EKD. CDR3 loop: CACDHILGSDKLIF. The DNA of the CDR3 is TGTGCCTGTGACCATATACTGGGGTCCGATAAACTCATCTTT.

This clone is judged medium-sized (0.01 to 0.1%). Other DNA sequences in this specimen translate into the identical CDR3. This rearrangement joins TRDV2 to TRDJ2; the match to TRDD3 covers 9 bases. Germline V gene lookup returns CDR1 GEAIGNYY and CDR2 EKD. The V and J ends lost 3 bases and 0 bases, in that order; junction bases with no gene match: 10. CDR3 length: 18 residues. Here the CDR3 reads CACDSLLGDPSLTAQLFF. CDR3 DNA sequence: TGTGCCTGTGACTCCCTACTGGGGGACCCCTCTTTGACAGCACAACTCTTCTTT.

The chain uses TRDV2 and TRDJ3, with 8 positions matching TRDD3. J gave up 2 bases and V 3 bases, and 11 bases lay outside the gene matches. This CDR3 region has 19 residues. Germline values: CDR1 GEAIGNYY, CDR2 EKD. This CDR3 reads CACDRITGGAAWDTRQMFF. The CDR3 DNA reads TGTGCCTGTGACCGGATTACTGGGGGCGCAGCCTGGGACACCCGACAGATGTTTTTC.